One sample yielded the 21 T cell receptor beta chains listed below, sequenced in a study of response to subunit inactivated influenza vaccine. TCRdb called the RT-PCR reads again in MiXCR, with one record for every CDR3 protein. The profile shows 600,000 to 850,000 distinct CDR3 sequences, 14% of them singletons. This sample comprised PBMCs from blood, obtained around 14 days before vaccination. These receptor sequences come from a man in his forties or fifties who received an inactivated influenza vaccine.

This clonotype was recorded only once. In DNA, the CDR3 is TGTGCCAGCAGTTTTGGGGATTTTCGAGAGACCCAGTTCTTC. It encodes CASSFGDFRETQFF. The chain recombines TRBV28 with TRBJ2-5; D not certain. With the DNA end fitting TRBJ2-1 better, the J assignment may be wrong. Germline V CDR1 and CDR2: MDHEN, SYDVKM. The CDR3 contains 14 residues.

This clonotype was observed a handful of times. The chain links TRBV5-1 to TRBJ2-7; D is undetermined. Deletions cut 0 bases from V and 2 bases from J, with 12 bases between. Germline CDR1 SGHRS, CDR2 YFSETQ. The CDR3 is 15 amino acids. The CDR3 region is CASSLEPTPPYEQYF. In DNA form, the CDR3 reads TGCGCCAGCAGCTTGGAGCCTACCCCTCCCTACGAGCAGTACTTC.

The chain is built from TRBV3-1 and TRBJ1-5, with D possibly matching TRBD1 (5 bases). The V gene lost 5 bases and the J gene lost 2 bases, with 13 bases spanning the gap. Looked up from germline, CDR1 is LGHDT and CDR2 is YNNKEL (reference sequence). This CDR3 region has 15 residues. This chain's CDR3 is CASSSSDTGNQPQHF. The DNA for the CDR3 is TGTGCCAGCAGCTCGTCGGACACAGGCAATCAGCCCCAGCATTTT.

There are a few counts of this clonotype. This chain joins TRBV28 and TRBJ2-3, with D uncertain. Trimming pared 6 bases from V and 7 bases from J, leaving 8 bases between. This CDR3 has 11 amino acids. The germline V gene has CDR1 MDHEN and CDR2 SYDVKM. The CDR3 loop reads CASSQSYTQYF. Here the CDR3 DNA reads TGTGCCAGCAGCCAGAGTTATACGCAGTATTTT.

The chain carries TRBV20-1 and TRBJ2-1; D assignment may be TRBD1 or TRBD2 (5 bases each). CDR3 length equals 15 residues. V lost 2 bases and J lost 2, with 13 bases in between. The germline V gene encodes CDR1 DFQATT and CDR2 SNEGSKA (reference sequence). The CDR3 DNA reads as TGCAGTGCTAGACTCCCGGGGCTAACCTACAATGAGCAGTTCTTC. This encodes CSARLPGLTYNEQFF.

The genes are TRBV15 and TRBJ2-3; TRBD2 matches 9 bases. V dropped 3 bases and J dropped 4; count of bases not matched to a gene: 5. CDR1 is LNHNV, CDR2 YYDKDF, per germline (reference sequence). The length of the CDR3 is 15 residues. CDR3 sequence: CATSSSGSLADTQYF. In nucleotides, the CDR3 is TGTGCCACCAGCAGTAGCGGGAGTTTAGCAGATACGCAGTATTTT. The variable domain in full, completed from reference TRBV15 and TRBJ2-3, reads DAMVIQNPRYQVTQFGKPVTLSCSQTLNHNVMYWYQQKSSQAPKLLFHYYDKDFNNEADTPDNFQSRRPNTSFCFLDIRSPGLGDTAMYLCATSSSGSLADTQYFGPGTRLTVL.

This sequence joins TRBV15 and TRBJ2-5, with a possible D match to TRBD1 (7 bases). The V gene's germline CDR1 is LNHNV and CDR2 YYDKDF (reference sequence). V was cut by 0 bases and J by 5 bases, with 13 bases left in between. The CDR3 runs to 15 residues. CDR3 sequence reads: CATSRDKQGGETQYF. For the CDR3, the DNA is TGTGCCACCAGCAGAGATAAGCAGGGGGGTGAGACCCAGTACTTC.

The CDR3 DNA sequence: TGTGCCAGCAGCTTTTTCCCAGGCTACGAGCAGTACTTC. Its protein is CASSFFPGYEQYF. This chain links TRBV11-2 with TRBJ2-7, with D hard to call. V lost 3 bases to trimming and J lost 3 bases, with 9 bases between them. Looked up from germline, CDR1 is SGHAT and CDR2 is FQNNGV. This CDR3 has 13 amino acids.

There are a few counts of this clonotype. Written as DNA, the CDR3 is TGTGCCAGCAGTTCCCCTTTGATGGCTGATACGCAGTATTTT. Protein sequence: CASSSPLMADTQYF. The chain joins TRBV28 to TRBJ2-3; no clear D gene. V was clipped by 4 bases and J by 6 bases, with 14 bases between them. This CDR3 is 14 amino acids long. The germline V gene has CDR1 MDHEN and CDR2 SYDVKM.

The sample holds a few counts of this clonotype. The V and J genes are TRBV2 and TRBJ2-1, with 15 bases identical to TRBD2. Germline V CDR1 and CDR2: SNHLY, FYNNEI. The CDR3 is made up of 18 amino acids. V shed 7 bases and J 8 bases; nucleotides not matched to a gene: 15. The CDR3 region is CASTWTSGRAGSLDEQFF. As DNA, the CDR3 is TGTGCCAGCACTTGGACTAGCGGGAGGGCCGGTAGCCTCGATGAGCAGTTCTTC.

There are a few counts of this clonotype. V usage is TRBV10-3 and J usage is TRBJ2-1; the D gene is possibly TRBD2 (6 bases). Germline-derived CDR1 and CDR2 are ENHRY and SYGVKD. The CDR3 runs to 15 residues. V lost 2 bases, J lost 4 bases, and 12 bases lay in between. CDR3 sequence (DNA): TGTGCCATCAGTGAGGAGATAGCGGCGTACAATGAGCAGTTCTTC. It is translated as CAISEEIAAYNEQFF.

This clonotype appeared a few times. The genes are TRBV15 and TRBJ2-6; D may correspond to TRBD1 or TRBD2 (6 bases each). V lost 2 bases to trimming and J lost 4 bases, with 12 bases between them. The CDR3 has 16 residues. In germline, CDR1 is LNHNV, CDR2 YYDKDF (reference sequence). The CDR3 loop reads CATSRKGGSGANVLTF. CDR3 sequence (DNA): TGTGCCACCAGCAGAAAGGGGGGCAGCGGGGCCAACGTCCTGACTTTC.

The gene calls are TRBV7-8 and TRBJ2-4, with 10 bases lining up with TRBD2. Germline assignment: CDR1 SGHVS and CDR2 FQNEAQ. J gave up 7 bases and V 4 bases, and 10 bases lay outside the gene matches. The CDR3 runs 16 residues. CDR3 bases: TGTGCCAGCAGCTCTTTCCCACTAGCGGGGAACAACATTCAGTACTTC. It specifies CASSSFPLAGNNIQYF. Complete variable domain (other parts from reference TRBV7-8 and TRBJ2-4): GAGVSQSPRYKVAKRGQDVALRCDPISGHVSLFWYQQALGQGPEFLTYFQNEAQLDKSGLPSDRFFAERPEGSVSTLKIQRTQQEDSAVYLCASSSFPLAGNNIQYFGAGTRLSVL.

This chain uses TRBV12-3 or TRBV12-4 with TRBJ1-2; D gene unclear. The length of the CDR3 is 14 residues. Trimming removed 7 bases at V and 2 bases at J, with 14 bases between. The CDR3 sequence is CASTLGETNYGYTF. CDR3 nucleotide sequence: TGTGCCAGCACCCTAGGCGAGACCAACTATGGCTACACCTTC.

This clonotype appeared a few times. The chain couples TRBV20-1 to TRBJ2-7; 8 bases line up with TRBD1. The trim removed 0 bases at V and 0 bases at J, leaving 7 bases unmatched. This CDR3 has 16 residues. Germline CDR1 is DFQATT and CDR2 is SNEGSKA (reference sequence). The CDR3 DNA reads as TGCAGTGCTAGAGATCCCCCGGGACAGGTCTCCTACGAGCAGTACTTC. This sequence encodes CSARDPPGQVSYEQYF.

The gene calls are TRBV6-1 and TRBJ1-2; the D is unclear. The CDR3 runs 14 residues. Trimming removed 6 bases at V and 4 bases at J, with 15 bases between. Looked up from germline, CDR1 is MNHNS and CDR2 is SASEGT. CDR3 bases: TGTGCCAGCAGCGGGGAAGGGTTTTCCTATGGCTACACCTTC. It codes for CASSGEGFSYGYTF.

This clonotype was observed a handful of times. The rearrangement links TRBV20-1 to TRBJ1-2; tentatively, D is TRBD1 (6 bases). This CDR3 has 14 amino acids. The germline V and J ends were trimmed by 3 bases and 0 bases, with 11 bases remaining between them. Germline CDR1 DFQATT, CDR2 SNEGSKA (reference sequence). CDR3 sequence reads: CSARGTTPNYGYTF. The CDR3 DNA is TGCAGTGCTAGGGGGACAACTCCTAACTATGGCTACACCTTC.

V and J are TRBV12-3 or TRBV12-4 and TRBJ2-7; perhaps TRBD2 as D (5 bases). V gave up 3 bases and J gave up 0 bases, with 12 bases separating them. The CDR3 has 15 residues. CDR3 nucleotide sequence: TGTGCCAGCAGTTTCGGGATCTGGAACTCCTACGAGCAGTACTTC. Its translation is CASSFGIWNSYEQYF.

This clonotype was counted a few times. This sequence joins TRBV4-3 and TRBJ2-6; possible D gene TRBD1, 6 bases. The V gene lost 4 bases and the J gene lost 2 bases, with 9 bases spanning the gap. Looked up from germline, CDR1 is LGHNA and CDR2 is YSLEER. The CDR3 sequence is 15 residues long. The CDR3: CASSLEGAGANVLTF. The CDR3 bases are TGCGCCAGCAGCCTAGAGGGGGCTGGGGCCAACGTCCTGACTTTC.

The gene calls are TRBV28 and TRBJ2-6; 10 bases agree with TRBD1. CDR1 MDHEN and CDR2 SYDVKM come from the germline V gene. The CDR3 runs to 21 residues. The V segment lost 6 bases and the J segment 2 bases; nucleotides outside the gene matches: 19. CDR3 loop: CASRTIRPGQGKGPGANVLTF. CDR3 DNA sequence: TGTGCCAGCAGAACTATAAGACCGGGACAGGGGAAGGGACCTGGGGCCAACGTCCTGACTTTC.

The chain couples TRBV11-2 to TRBJ2-7; TRBD2 matches 10 bases. Trimming cost V 6 bases and J 4 bases; bases outside gene matches: 9. Germline V lookup: CDR1 SGHAT, CDR2 FQNNGV. This CDR3 is built from 15 residues. CDR3 amino acids: CASRQAPSGGYEQYF. The CDR3 bases are TGTGCCAGCAGACAAGCCCCTAGCGGGGGTTACGAGCAGTACTTC.